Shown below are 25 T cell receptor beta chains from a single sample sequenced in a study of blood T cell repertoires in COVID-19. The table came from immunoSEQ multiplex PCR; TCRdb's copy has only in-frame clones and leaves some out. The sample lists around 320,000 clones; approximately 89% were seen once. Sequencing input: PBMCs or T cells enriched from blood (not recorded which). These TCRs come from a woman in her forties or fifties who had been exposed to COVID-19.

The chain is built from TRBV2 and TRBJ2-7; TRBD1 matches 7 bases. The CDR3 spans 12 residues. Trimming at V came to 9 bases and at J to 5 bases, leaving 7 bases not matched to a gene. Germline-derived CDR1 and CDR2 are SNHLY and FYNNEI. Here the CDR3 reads CASGTAIHEQYF. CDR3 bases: TGTGCCAGTGGGACAGCTATCCACGAGCAGTACTTC.

The CDR3 DNA is TGTGCCAGCAGCCAAGACAGGGAAAGGTCACCCCTCCACTTT. It translates to CASSQDRERSPLHF. The chain joins TRBV5-4 to TRBJ1-6; 7 positions match TRBD1. Trimming at V came to 4 bases and at J to 10 bases, leaving 8 bases not matched to a gene. In germline, CDR1 is SGHNT, CDR2 YYREEE (reference sequence). CDR3 length: 14 amino acids.

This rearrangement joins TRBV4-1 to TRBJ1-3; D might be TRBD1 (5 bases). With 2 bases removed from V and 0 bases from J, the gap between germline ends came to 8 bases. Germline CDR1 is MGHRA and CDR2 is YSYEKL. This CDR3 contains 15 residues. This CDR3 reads CASSQMGGSGNTIYF. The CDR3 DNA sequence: TGCGCCAGCAGCCAAATGGGGGGCTCTGGAAACACCATATATTTT.

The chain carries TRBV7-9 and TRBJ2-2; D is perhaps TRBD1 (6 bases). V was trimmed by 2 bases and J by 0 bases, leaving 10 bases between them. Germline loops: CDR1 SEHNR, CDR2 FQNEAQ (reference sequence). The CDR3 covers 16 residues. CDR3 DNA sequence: TGTGCCAGCAGCTTATTTGGGGGCCCGAACACCGGGGAGCTGTTTTTT. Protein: CASSLFGGPNTGELFF. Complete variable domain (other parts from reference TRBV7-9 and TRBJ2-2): DTGVSQNPRHKITKRGQNVTFRCDPISEHNRLYWYRQTLGQGPEFLTYFQNEAQLEKSRLLSDRFSAERPKGSFSTLEIQRTEQGDSAMYLCASSLFGGPNTGELFFGEGSRLTVL.

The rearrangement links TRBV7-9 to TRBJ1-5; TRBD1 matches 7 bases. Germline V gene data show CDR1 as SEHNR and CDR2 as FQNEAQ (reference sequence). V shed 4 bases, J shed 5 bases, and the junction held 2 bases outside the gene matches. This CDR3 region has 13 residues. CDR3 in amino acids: CASSYQGDQPQHF. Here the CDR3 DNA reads TGTGCCAGCAGCTATCAGGGGGATCAGCCCCAGCATTTT.

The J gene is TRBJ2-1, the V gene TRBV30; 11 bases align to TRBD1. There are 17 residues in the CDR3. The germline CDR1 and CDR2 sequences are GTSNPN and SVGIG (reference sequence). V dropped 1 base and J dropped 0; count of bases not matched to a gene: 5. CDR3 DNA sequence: TGTGCCTGGAGTGGGACAGGGGGCGCGGGCTCCTACAATGAGCAGTTCTTC. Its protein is CAWSGTGGAGSYNEQFF.

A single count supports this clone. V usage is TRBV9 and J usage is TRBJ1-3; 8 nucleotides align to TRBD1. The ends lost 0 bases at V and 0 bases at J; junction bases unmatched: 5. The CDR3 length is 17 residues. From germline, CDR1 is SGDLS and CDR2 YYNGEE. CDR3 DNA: TGTGCCAGCAGCGTAGATCCGGGGACAGGCTCTGGAAACACCATATATTTT. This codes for CASSVDPGTGSGNTIYF.

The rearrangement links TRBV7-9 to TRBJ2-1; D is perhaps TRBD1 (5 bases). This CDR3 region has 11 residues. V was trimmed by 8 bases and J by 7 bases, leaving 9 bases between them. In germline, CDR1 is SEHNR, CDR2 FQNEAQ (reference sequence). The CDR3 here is CASFQGNEQFF. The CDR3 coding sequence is TGTGCCAGCTTCCAGGGTAATGAGCAGTTCTTC.

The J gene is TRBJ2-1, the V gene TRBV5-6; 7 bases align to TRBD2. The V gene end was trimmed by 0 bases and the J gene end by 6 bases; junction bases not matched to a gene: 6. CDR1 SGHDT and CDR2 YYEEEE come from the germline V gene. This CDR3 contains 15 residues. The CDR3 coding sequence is TGTGCCAGCAGCTTGGAGCGGGGCGGTATCAATGAGCAGTTCTTC. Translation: CASSLERGGINEQFF.

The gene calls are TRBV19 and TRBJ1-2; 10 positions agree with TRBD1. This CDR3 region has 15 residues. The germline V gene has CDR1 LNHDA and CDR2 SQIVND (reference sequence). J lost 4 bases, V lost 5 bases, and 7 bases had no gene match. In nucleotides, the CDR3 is TGTGCCAGTAGTGCGCCCGGACAGGGGGGCTATGGCTACACCTTC. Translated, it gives CASSAPGQGGYGYTF.

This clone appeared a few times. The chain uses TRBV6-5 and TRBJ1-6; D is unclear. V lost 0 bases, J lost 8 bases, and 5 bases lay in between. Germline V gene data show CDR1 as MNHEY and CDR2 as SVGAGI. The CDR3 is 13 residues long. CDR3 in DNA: TGTGCCAGCAGTTACTCACGGGATTCACCCCTCCACTTT. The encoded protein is CASSYSRDSPLHF.

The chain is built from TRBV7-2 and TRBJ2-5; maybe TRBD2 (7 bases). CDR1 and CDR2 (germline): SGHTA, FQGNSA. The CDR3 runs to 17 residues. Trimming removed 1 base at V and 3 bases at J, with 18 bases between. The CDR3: CASSLVRGGLMEETQYF. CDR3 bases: TGTGCCAGCAGCTTAGTAAGGGGGGGCCTCATGGAAGAGACCCAGTACTTC.

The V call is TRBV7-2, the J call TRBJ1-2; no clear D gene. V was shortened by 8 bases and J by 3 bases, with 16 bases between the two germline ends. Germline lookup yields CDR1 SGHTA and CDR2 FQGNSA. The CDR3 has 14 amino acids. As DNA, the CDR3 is TGTGCCAGCTTTAGCGTGGTGACGGACTATGGCTACACCTTC. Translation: CASFSVVTDYGYTF. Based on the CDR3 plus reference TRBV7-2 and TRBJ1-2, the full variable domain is GAGVSQSPSNKVTEKGKDVELRCDPISGHTALYWYRQSLGQGLEFLIYFQGNSAPDKSGLPSDRFSAERTGGSVSTLTIQRTQQEDSAVYLCASFSVVTDYGYTFGSGTRLTVV.

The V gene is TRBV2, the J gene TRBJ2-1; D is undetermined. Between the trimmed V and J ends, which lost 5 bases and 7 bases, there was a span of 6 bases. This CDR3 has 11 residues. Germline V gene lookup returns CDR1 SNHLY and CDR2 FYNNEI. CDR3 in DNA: TGTGCCAGCAGTCCCGAGAATGAGCAGTTCTTC. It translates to CASSPENEQFF.

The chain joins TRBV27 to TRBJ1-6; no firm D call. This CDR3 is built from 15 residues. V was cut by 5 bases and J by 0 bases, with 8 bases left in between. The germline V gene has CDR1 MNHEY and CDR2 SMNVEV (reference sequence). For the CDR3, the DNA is TGTGCCAGCAGTGTTTCTAGCTCCTATAATTCACCCCTCCACTTT. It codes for CASSVSSSYNSPLHF.

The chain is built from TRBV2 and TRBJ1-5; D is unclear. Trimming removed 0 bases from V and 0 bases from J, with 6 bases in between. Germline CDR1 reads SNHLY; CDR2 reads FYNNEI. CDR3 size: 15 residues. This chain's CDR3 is CASSEARYSNQPQHF. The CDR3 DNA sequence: TGTGCCAGCAGTGAAGCCAGGTATAGCAATCAGCCCCAGCATTTT.

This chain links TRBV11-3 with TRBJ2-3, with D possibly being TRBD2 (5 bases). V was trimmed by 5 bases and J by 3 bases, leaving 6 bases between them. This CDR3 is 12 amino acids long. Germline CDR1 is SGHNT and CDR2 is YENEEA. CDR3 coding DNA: TGTGCCAGCAGCCAGCGGACAGATACGCAGTATTTT. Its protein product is CASSQRTDTQYF.

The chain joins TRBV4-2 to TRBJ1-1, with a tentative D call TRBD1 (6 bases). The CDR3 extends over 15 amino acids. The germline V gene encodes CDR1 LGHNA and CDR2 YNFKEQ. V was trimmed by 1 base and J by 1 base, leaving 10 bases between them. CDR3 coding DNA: TGTGCCAGCAGCCAAGCACACAGGGAGAACACTGAAGCTTTCTTT. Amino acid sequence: CASSQAHRENTEAFF.

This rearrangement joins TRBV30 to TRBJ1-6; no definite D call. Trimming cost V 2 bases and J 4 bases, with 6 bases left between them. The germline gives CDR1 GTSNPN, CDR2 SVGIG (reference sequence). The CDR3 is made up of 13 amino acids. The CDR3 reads CAWSPGYNSPLHF. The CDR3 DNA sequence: TGTGCCTGGAGTCCCGGGTATAATTCACCCCTCCACTTT. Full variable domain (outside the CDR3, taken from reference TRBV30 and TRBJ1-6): SQTIHQWPATLVQPVGSPLSLECTVEGTSNPNLYWYRQAAGRGLQLLFYSVGIGQISSEVPQNLSASRPQDRQFILSSKKLLLSDSGFYLCAWSPGYNSPLHFGNGTRLTVT.

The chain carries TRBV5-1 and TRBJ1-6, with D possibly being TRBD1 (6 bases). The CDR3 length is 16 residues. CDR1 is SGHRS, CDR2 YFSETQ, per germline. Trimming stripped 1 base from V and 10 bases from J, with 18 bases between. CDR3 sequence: CASSLNRELTRSPLHF. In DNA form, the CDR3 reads TGCGCCAGCAGCTTGAACAGGGAGTTGACCCGGTCACCCCTCCACTTT.

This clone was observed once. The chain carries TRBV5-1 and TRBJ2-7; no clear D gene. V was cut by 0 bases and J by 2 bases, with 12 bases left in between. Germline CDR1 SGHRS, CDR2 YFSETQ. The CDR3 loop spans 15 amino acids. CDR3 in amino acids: CASSLGAQGPYEQYF. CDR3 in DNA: TGCGCCAGCAGCTTGGGGGCCCAAGGCCCCTACGAGCAGTACTTC.

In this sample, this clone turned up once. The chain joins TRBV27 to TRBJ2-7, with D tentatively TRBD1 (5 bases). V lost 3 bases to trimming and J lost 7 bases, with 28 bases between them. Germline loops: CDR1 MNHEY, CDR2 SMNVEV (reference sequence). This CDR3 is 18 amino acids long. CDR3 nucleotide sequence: TGTGCCAGCAGTTTGAGACAGTCCCCAGCCGGGCCGTCTAAGGAGCAGTACTTC. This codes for CASSLRQSPAGPSKEQYF.

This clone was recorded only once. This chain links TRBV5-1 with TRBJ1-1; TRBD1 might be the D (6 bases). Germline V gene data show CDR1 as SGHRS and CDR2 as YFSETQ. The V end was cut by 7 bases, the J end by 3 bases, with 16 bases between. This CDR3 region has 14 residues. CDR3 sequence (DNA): TGCGCCAGCCGTTGGGGGGGCGCGGACACTGAAGCTTTCTTT. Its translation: CASRWGGADTEAFF.

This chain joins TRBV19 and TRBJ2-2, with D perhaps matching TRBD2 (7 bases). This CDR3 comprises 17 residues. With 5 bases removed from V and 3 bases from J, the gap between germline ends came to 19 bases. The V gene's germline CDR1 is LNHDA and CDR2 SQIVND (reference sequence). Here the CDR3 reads CASSFPSGGAYTGELFF. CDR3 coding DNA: TGTGCCAGTAGTTTCCCCTCGGGGGGCGCTTACACCGGGGAGCTGTTTTTT.

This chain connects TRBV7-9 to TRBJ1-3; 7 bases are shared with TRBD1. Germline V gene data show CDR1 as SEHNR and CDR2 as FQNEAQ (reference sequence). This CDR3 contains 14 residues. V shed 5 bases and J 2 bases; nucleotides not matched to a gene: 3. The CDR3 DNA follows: TGTGCCAGCAGCCACCAGGGGGCTGGAAACACCATATATTTT. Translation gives CASSHQGAGNTIYF.